The clone carrying this TCR beta chain was seen a few times. Its antigen is not known. This sample was included in a study of blood T cells in healthy people across ages. Across the study: Capturing about one barcoded beta molecule per two T cells was achieved by template switching. Study-level results: TCR beta diversity per million T cells fell roughly linearly with age. Higher diversity and more naive CD4+ cells were features of long-lived donors, compared to aged donors.

The CDR3 length is 16 residues. Trimming shortened V by 3 bases and J by 10 bases, and 19 bases separated the two germline ends. Caucasian individuals from Russia who were healthy and aged 6 to 90 acted as donors. The authors ran a second PCR of roughly 6 to 12 cycles using a sample-barcoded 5' primer and a J-beta primer mix. TCRdb independently ran MiXCR on the 5' RACE reads; one entry per CDR3 protein. The sample has about 800,000 distinct CDR3 sequences; 58% are singletons. V is TRBV12-3 or TRBV12-4 and J is TRBJ1-6; D not certain. Source material: blood. This clonotype was sampled from a man aged 25-40 years in good health. The chain's CDR3 is CASSFSAESFPSPLHF. DNA for the CDR3: TGTGCCAGCAGTTTCAGCGCAGAATCCTTTCCCTCACCCCTCCACTTT.